A selection of T cell receptor beta chains follows, all from one sample in a study of siplizumab effects on memory and regulatory T cells. The assay was immunoSEQ multiplex PCR, and TCRdb's table has in-frame clones only and misses some. The data show fewer than 100,000 clones, 85% to 95% seen once. Material for sequencing was CD8+ T cells sorted from blood. These receptors came from a human donor in good health. Both conserved end residues are part of each CDR3. The D gene is left open where the match is weak. Only part of the rows carry a size: once, few, many, or a class if the clone is expanded.

v_gene	d_gene	j_gene	abundance	CDR3aa	CDR3nt
TRBV6-6	.	TRBJ1-1	.	CASLREINTEAFF	TGTGCCAGCCTAAGGGAGATTAACACTGAAGCTTTCTTT
TRBV25-1	.	TRBJ2-7	.	CASSRVYEQYF	TGTGCCAGCTCCCGGGTGTACGAGCAGTACTTC
TRBV6-1	.	TRBJ1-1	once	CASSEGAGVRNTEAFF	TGTGCCAGCAGTGAGGGGGCCGGGGTGAGGAACACTGAAGCTTTCTTT
TRBV4-1	.	TRBJ2-7	.	CASSQDHSSYEQYF	TGCGCCAGCAGCCAAGATCACTCATCCTACGAGCAGTACTTC
TRBV11-2	TRBD2	TRBJ2-7	.	CASSFLTSGYSYEQYF	TGTGCCAGCAGCTTCCTGACTAGCGGGTACAGCTACGAGCAGTACTTC
TRBV29-1	TRBD1	TRBJ2-7	.	CSVEAIGGASYEQYF	TGCAGCGTTGAAGCAATAGGGGGCGCCTCCTACGAGCAGTACTTC
TRBV28	.	TRBJ1-4	.	CASSLSLSQNEKLFF	TGTGCCAGCAGTTTAAGCCTCAGTCAAAATGAAAAACTGTTTTTT
TRBV5-1	TRBD2	TRBJ2-3	.	CASSHRLAGGADTQYF	TGCGCCAGCAGCCATCGACTAGCGGGAGGAGCGGATACGCAGTATTTT
TRBV11-1	.	TRBJ1-2	.	CATPARDNSGYTF	TGTGCCACCCCGGCCAGGGATAATTCTGGCTACACCTTC
TRBV5-1	TRBD2	TRBJ2-5	.	CASSLASGRVETQYF	TGCGCCAGCAGCTTGGCGAGCGGGAGGGTTGAGACCCAGTACTTC
TRBV5-1	.	TRBJ2-3	.	CASSLGAPQDTQYF	TGCGCCAGCAGCTTGGGGGCACCCCAAGATACGCAGTATTTT
TRBV2	TRBD1	TRBJ1-2	.	CASNDRPGQVHLYGYTF	TGTGCCAGCAACGATAGGCCAGGACAGGTTCACCTTTATGGCTACACCTTC
TRBV7-8	TRBD2	TRBJ2-1	.	CASSPGPSTSGSNEQFF	TGTGCCAGCAGTCCTGGGCCCTCGACTAGCGGGAGCAATGAGCAGTTCTTC
TRBV7-3	TRBD2	TRBJ2-1	.	CASSSWTSGSNEQFF	TGTGCCAGCAGCTCCTGGACTAGCGGGAGTAATGAGCAGTTCTTC
TRBV5-6	.	TRBJ2-1	.	CASSIGRAYNEQFF	TGTGCCAGCAGCATCGGAAGAGCTTACAATGAGCAGTTCTTC
TRBV30	.	TRBJ1-4	.	CAWDDREKLFF	TGTGCCTGGGACGACAGAGAAAAACTGTTTTTT
TRBV5-6	.	TRBJ1-1	.	CASSFQGANEAFF	TGTGCCAGCAGCTTTCAGGGAGCCAATGAAGCTTTCTTT
TRBV7-2	TRBD2	TRBJ2-1	.	CASSLATSGSFDEQFF	TGTGCCAGCAGCTTAGCTACTAGCGGGAGTTTCGATGAGCAGTTCTTC
TRBV27	.	TRBJ1-1	.	CASSSDPGTEAFF	TGTGCCAGCAGTTCTGACCCAGGGACTGAAGCTTTCTTT
TRBV13	TRBD2	TRBJ2-1	.	CASSLGGRVAYNEQFF	TGTGCCAGCAGCTTAGGCGGGAGGGTCGCCTACAATGAGCAGTTCTTC
TRBV21-1	.	TRBJ1-5	.	CASSWDRDRNQPQHF	TGTGCCAGCAGCTGGGACAGGGATCGCAATCAGCCCCAGCATTTT
TRBV5-6	.	TRBJ2-3	.	CASSRGRDTQYF	TGTGCCAGCAGCAGGGGGAGGGATACGCAGTATTTT
TRBV19	TRBD1	TRBJ2-7	once	CASSMAQGAPYEQYF	TGTGCCAGTAGTATGGCACAGGGGGCACCCTACGAGCAGTACTTC
TRBV7-6	TRBD2	TRBJ2-3	.	CASSPFRTSGSTDTQYF	TGTGCCAGCAGCCCATTTAGGACTAGCGGGAGCACAGATACGCAGTATTTT
TRBV4-1	TRBD2	TRBJ2-3	.	CASSQAGGVTDTQYF	TGCGCCAGCAGCCAAGCGGGGGGTGTTACAGATACGCAGTATTTT
TRBV6-5	.	TRBJ2-1	once	CASSYSPAPYNEQFF	TGTGCCAGCAGTTACAGTCCCGCCCCCTACAATGAGCAGTTCTTC
TRBV9	TRBD2	TRBJ2-2	.	CASSVENSGRTGELFF	TGTGCCAGCAGCGTTGAGAATAGCGGGAGAACCGGGGAGCTGTTTTTT